This is a list of T cell receptor beta chains from one sample in a study of blood T cells in healthy people across ages. Each CDR3 protein is one row after TCRdb ran MiXCR on the 5' RACE reads. The sample has around 800,000 distinct CDR3 sequences; about 26% are singletons. This same sample was also part of a study on T cells of mothers and their children.

Sequenced material: blood. The receptors originated from a boy younger than 18 in good health. Both conserved end residues are part of each CDR3. D genes are given only for firm matches. Where a row states a size, it is once, few, many or the class of an expanded clone; other rows omit it.

v_call	clone_size	d_call	j_call	cdr3_nt	cdr3_aa
TRBV9	-	-	TRBJ1-2	TGTGCCAGCAGCACCGTAGCGGGAGTCTATGGCTACACCTTC	CASSTVAGVYGYTF
TRBV5-1	few	-	TRBJ1-3	TGCGCCAGCAGCTTGGAACAAGTCCGCTCTGGAAACACCATATATTTT	CASSLEQVRSGNTIYF
TRBV15	few	TRBD2	TRBJ2-5	TGTGCCACCAGCAGAGATCGGGCTACCCGGGGGGCCCAGTACTTC	CATSRDRATRGAQYF
TRBV7-9	-	-	TRBJ1-2	TGTGCCAGCAGCTTAGCTCCTGGCTACACCTTC	CASSLAPGYTF
TRBV9	-	TRBD2	TRBJ2-5	TGTGCCAGCAGCCCTCAGACTAGCGGGGTAGAGACCCAGTACTTC	CASSPQTSGVETQYF
TRBV7-3	few	TRBD1	TRBJ2-7	TGTGCCAGCAGCCCCCACCGGGACAGGGGGTGCGAGCAGTGCTTC	CASSPHRDRGCEQCF
TRBV20-1	many	-	TRBJ2-2	TGCAGTGCTAGTGGCGGGCAGCAGGGCAGCACCGGGGAGCTGTTTTTT	CSASGGQQGSTGELFF
TRBV29-1	few	-	TRBJ1-2	TGCAGCGTTGAGGGGGACCGAACTAACTATGGCTACACCTTC	CSVEGDRTNYGYTF
TRBV29-1	few	-	TRBJ1-3	TGCAGCGTTGAATTGGATGGAAGCACCATATATTTT	CSVELDGSTIYF
TRBV3-1	-	-	TRBJ2-7	TGTGCCAGCAGCCAAGCGTGGGGTCCCTACGAGCAGTACTTC	CASSQAWGPYEQYF
TRBV12-2	-	-	TRBJ1-5	TGTGCAAGTCGCTTAGGTGAGGGGACCCAGGGAAATAAGTACAATCGGCCCCAGCATTTT	CASRLGEGTQGNKYNRPQHF
TRBV6-1	once	TRBD1	TRBJ2-1	TGTGCCAGCATGGAGAGGGACAGGGGACGCAATGAGCAGTTCTTC	CASMERDRGRNEQFF
TRBV12-3/TRBV12-4	-	TRBD1	TRBJ2-5	TGTGCCAGCCTACTCGGGACAGGCCAAGAGACCCAGTACTTC	CASLLGTGQETQYF
TRBV2	-	-	TRBJ2-2	TGTGCCAGCCGGGGTCAGGTTAACACCGGGGAGCTGTTTTTT	CASRGQVNTGELFF
TRBV9	-	TRBD1	TRBJ1-2	TGTGCCAGCAGCCACTCTACCGGGACAGAAGATGGCTACACCTTC	CASSHSTGTEDGYTF
TRBV5-1	few	TRBD1	TRBJ1-2	TGCGCCAGCAGTCCTAGGACAGGGGGCGAGGACTATGGCTACACCTTC	CASSPRTGGEDYGYTF
TRBV27	many	TRBD2	TRBJ2-1	TGTGCCAGCAGTTTATCGATGGCTAGCGGGGGGTACAATGAGCAGTTCTTC	CASSLSMASGGYNEQFF